This T cell receptor beta chain was sequenced during a study of blood T cell repertoires in COVID-19. Study-wide context: Both acute and convalescent COVID-19 samples were obtained from the United States, Italy and Spain. PBMCs, B-cell-depleted T cells, or T cells were the source of the cDNA or gDNA that made up the material.

In the original workflow: Amplification from reference gene primers served as the basis for estimated nucleated cell counts. Using immunoSEQ multiplex PCR, the repertoire was profiled, and TCRdb retains in-frame clones only, with some absent. V, J and clone size were drawn from that table, and D and trimming were deduced from the DNA. This table holds roughly 150,000 clones, around 83% found once. In germline, CDR1 is LNHDA, CDR2 SQIVND (reference sequence). V lost 3 bases and J 3 bases, leaving 12 bases between the germline ends. The CDR3 runs to 15 residues. The origin of this receptor is a woman aged 55-70 years with COVID-19, enrolled during active disease. The specimen was peripheral blood. The chain links TRBV19 to TRBJ1-5; no clear D gene. The CDR3 reads CASSMGRTNNQPQHF. CDR3 nucleotides: TGTGCCAGTAGTATGGGCAGGACTAACAATCAGCCCCAGCATTTT.